Given below is one TCR beta chain in context. The antigen is unknown. Sequenced by immunoSEQ multiplex PCR; TCRdb stores in-frame clones only, minus some. In the table there are 150,000 to 180,000 clones, 85% to 90% of which are singletons. CDR3 length equals 15 residues. V shed 5 bases and J shed 4 bases, with 16 bases lying between them. Germline V gene lookup returns CDR1 KGHDR and CDR2 SFDVKD. This record belongs to a study of T cell responses to AZD1222 COVID-19 vaccine. Study-wide findings and caveats: Spike-specific TCR depth and breadth grew after two AZD1222 doses.

The chain combines TRBV24-1 with TRBJ1-2, with D unresolved. Specimen: peripheral blood, collected on day 0 of MenACWY control vaccination. The sequence was obtained from an adult in good health. This chain's CDR3 is CATSGGREGGYGYTF. Here the CDR3 DNA reads TGTGCCACCAGTGGAGGTCGAGAGGGAGGCTATGGCTACACCTTC.